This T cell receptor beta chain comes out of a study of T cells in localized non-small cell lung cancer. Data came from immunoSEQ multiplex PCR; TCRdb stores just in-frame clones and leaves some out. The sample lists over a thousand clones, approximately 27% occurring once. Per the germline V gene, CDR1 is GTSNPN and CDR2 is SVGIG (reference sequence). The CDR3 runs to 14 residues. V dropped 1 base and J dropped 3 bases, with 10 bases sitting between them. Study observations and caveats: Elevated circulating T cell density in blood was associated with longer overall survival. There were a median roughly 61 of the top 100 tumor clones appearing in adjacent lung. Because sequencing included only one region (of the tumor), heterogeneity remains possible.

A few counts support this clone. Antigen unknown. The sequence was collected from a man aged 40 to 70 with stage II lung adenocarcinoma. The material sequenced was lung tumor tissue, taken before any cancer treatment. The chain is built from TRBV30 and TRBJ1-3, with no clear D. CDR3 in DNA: TGTGCCTGGAGTGGCCCGGGTGGTGGAAACACCATATATTTT. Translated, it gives CAWSGPGGGNTIYF.